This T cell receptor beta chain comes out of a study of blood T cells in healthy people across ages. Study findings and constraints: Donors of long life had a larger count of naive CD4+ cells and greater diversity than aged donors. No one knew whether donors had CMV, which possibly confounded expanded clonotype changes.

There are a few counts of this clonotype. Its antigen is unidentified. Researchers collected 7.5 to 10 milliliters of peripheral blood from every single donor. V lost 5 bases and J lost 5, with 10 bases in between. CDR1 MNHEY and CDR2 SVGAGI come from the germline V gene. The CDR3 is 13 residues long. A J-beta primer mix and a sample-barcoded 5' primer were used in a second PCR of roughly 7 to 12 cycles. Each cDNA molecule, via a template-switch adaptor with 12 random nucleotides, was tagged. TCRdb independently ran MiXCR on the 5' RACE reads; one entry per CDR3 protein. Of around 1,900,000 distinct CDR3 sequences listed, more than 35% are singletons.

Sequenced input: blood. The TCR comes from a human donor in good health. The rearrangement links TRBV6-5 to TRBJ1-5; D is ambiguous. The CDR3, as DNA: TGTGCCAGCAGTACGCGGGCAGATCAGCCCCAGCATTTT. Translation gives CASSTRADQPQHF.